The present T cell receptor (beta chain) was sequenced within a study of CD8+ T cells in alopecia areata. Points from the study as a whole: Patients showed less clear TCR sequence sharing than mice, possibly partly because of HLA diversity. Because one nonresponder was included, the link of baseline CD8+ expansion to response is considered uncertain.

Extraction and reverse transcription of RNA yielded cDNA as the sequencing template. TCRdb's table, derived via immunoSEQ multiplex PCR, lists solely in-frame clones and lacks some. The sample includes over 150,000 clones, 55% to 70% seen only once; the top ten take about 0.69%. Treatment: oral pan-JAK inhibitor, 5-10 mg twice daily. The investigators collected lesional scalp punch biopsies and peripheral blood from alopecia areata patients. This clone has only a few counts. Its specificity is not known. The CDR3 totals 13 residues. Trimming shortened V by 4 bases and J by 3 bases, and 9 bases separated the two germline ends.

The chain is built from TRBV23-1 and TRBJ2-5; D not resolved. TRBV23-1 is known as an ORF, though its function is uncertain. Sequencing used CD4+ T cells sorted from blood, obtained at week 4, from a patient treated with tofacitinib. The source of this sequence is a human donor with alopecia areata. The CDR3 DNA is TGCGCCAGCAGTCCGAAAGAGGAAGAGACCCAGTACTTC. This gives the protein CASSPKEEETQYF.